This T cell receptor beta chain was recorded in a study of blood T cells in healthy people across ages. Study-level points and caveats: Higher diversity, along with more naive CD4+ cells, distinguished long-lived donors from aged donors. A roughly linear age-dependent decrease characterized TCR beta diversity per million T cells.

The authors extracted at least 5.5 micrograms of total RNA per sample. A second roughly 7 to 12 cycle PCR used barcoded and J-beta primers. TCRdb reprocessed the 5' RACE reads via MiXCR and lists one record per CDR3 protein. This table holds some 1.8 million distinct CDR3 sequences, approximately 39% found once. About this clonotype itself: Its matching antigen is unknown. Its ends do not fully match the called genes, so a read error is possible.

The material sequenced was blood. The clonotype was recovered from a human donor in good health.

The CDR3 sequence is CSVEDRGPEGGYGCTF. In DNA form, the CDR3 reads TGCAGCGTTGAAGATCGGGGCCCAGAAGGCGGTTATGGCTGCACCTTC. The rearrangement uses TRBV29-1 and TRBJ1-2; a possible D gene is TRBD1 (5 bases). The CDR3 consists of 16 residues. The germline V gene encodes CDR1 SQVTM and CDR2 ANQGSEA.